This T cell receptor (beta chain) emerged from a study of cytomegalovirus exposure and HLA in healthy donors. The repertoire was sequenced with immunoSEQ multiplex PCR; TCRdb's copy has only in-frame clones and lacks some. The sample lists more than 95,000 clones, 80% to 90% seen once, with roughly 2% in the top ten. The sample comprised PBMCs. This receptor was obtained from a woman between 18 and 29 years old in good health and CMV-seronegative.

The CDR3 loop reads CASSYSRESDEQYF. In DNA, the CDR3 is TGTGCCAGCAGTTACTCGCGGGAGTCGGACGAGCAGTACTTC. The chain has TRBV6-6 and TRBJ2-7, with 7 bases lining up with TRBD2. The V and J ends lost 0 bases and 5 bases, in that order; junction bases with no gene match: 4. Germline V gene lookup returns CDR1 MNHNY and CDR2 SVGAGI (reference sequence). CDR3 length equals 14 residues.